This T cell receptor (beta chain) was identified in a study of control samples from healthy donors and cancer patients. CDR1 and CDR2 from the germline V gene are LGHNA and YSLEER. The CDR3 loop spans 14 amino acids. Trimming shortened V by 1 base and J by 0 bases, and 7 bases separated the two germline ends. The repertoire was sequenced with immunoSEQ multiplex PCR; TCRdb's copy has only in-frame clones and lacks some. The table records about 110,000 clones, about 80% of them present only once. Sample: blood. The source is a man aged 18 to 30 in good health. The rearrangement links TRBV4-3 to TRBJ2-7; D gene uncertain. CDR3 nucleotide sequence: TGCGCCAGCAGCCAAGGGTATGCCTCCTACGAGCAGTACTTC. It specifies CASSQGYASYEQYF.